This T cell receptor (beta chain) was documented in a study of response to subunit inactivated influenza vaccine. In TCRdb, the RT-PCR reads were re-called with MiXCR into one record per CDR3 protein. The table shows around 500,000 distinct CDR3 sequences, with about 10% occurring only once. Regarding this clonotype: Its target is not known.

Between the trimmed V and J ends, which lost 4 bases and 3 bases, there was a span of 17 bases. Looked up from germline, CDR1 is SGDLS and CDR2 is YYNGEE. This CDR3 contains 15 residues. Study results and limitations: Authors suggested that a seasonal influenza vaccination recruits few new T cells each time.

The origin of this receptor is a man between 45 and 60 years old who received an inactivated influenza vaccine. The chain couples TRBV9 to TRBJ2-7, with a weak D call TRBD1 (5 bases). The sample consisted of PBMCs from blood, taken roughly 45 days after vaccination. CDR3 in amino acids: CASSPRWGPDYEQYF. CDR3 nucleotides: TGTGCCAGCAGCCCCCGGTGGGGCCCTGACTACGAGCAGTACTTC.